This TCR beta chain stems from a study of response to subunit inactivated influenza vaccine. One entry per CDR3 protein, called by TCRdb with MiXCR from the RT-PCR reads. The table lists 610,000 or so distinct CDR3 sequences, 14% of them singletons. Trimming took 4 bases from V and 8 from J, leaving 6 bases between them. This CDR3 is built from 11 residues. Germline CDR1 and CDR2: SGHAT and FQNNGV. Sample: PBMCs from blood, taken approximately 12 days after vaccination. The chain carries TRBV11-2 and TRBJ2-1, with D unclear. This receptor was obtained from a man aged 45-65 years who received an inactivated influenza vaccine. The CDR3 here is CASSSSHEQFF. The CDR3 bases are TGTGCCAGCAGCTCTAGTCATGAGCAGTTCTTC.